This record looks at one T cell receptor (beta chain) sequence and its context. Its specific antigen is unknown. No much larger clonotype is one base removed from it; base qualities were not supplied. The sample carries other DNA sequences with the same CDR3. As encoded in the germline V gene (reference sequence), CDR1 is MNHNY while CDR2 is SVGAGI. V and J are truncated by 0 bases and 0 bases respectively, leaving an intervening sequence of 6 bases. There are 14 amino acids in the CDR3, from cysteine to phenylalanine inclusive. The entry retains the CDR3 DNA only, 42 bases that are in frame from base 1. CD8 naive samples were obtained by positive selection for CCR7 among CD45RO-negative cells, yielding a CD45RA+CCR7+ population from which TemRA cells were excluded. Donors were healthy HIV-negative adults with no recently reported acute infections or vaccinations. All donors were Caucasian adults living in Nashville, Tennessee, USA. After blood collection by leukapheresis, PBMCs were isolated using Ficoll-Histopaque density gradient centrifugation and then cryopreserved in the vapor phase of liquid nitrogen. Purity and quantity of every magnetically sorted T cell population were checked by analytical flow cytometry. From each sorted fraction, genomic DNA was isolated and quantified by UV absorbance on a Nanodrop 2000c.

The data belong to a study of shared clonotypes between healthy human individuals (dated by TCRdb to 2019 to 2021). With respect to the entire study: The cohort included three men and two women between 18 and 49 years of age. For each donor, CD4 naive and CD4 memory were each run on three plates, CD8 naive on two plates, and CD8 memory on one plate. Blood TCR repertoires of five healthy adults were deeply sequenced to estimate repertoire size and the extent of clonotype sharing between individuals. Libraries were prepared and TCR repertoires were sequenced by different laboratories using diverse techniques, in order to increase sequencing depth and limit assay-specific biases. Leukapheresis yielded between about 0.8 and 9.5 billion PBMCs per donor. Results and caveats for the whole study, not just this receptor: When a handful of donors were compared, the shared fraction of clonotypes was about 5.2% for naive CD4, 3% to 4% for naive CD8, 2.3% for memory CD4, and under 0.5% for memory CD8. Compared with non-shared clonotypes, the clonotypes found in all four sorted-subset donors had higher generation probabilities. Sampling was restricted to blood, and TCR repertoires in tissue are likely to differ from TCR repertoires in blood. The genetic and exposure-history diversity represented was limited by the small number of donors. Rarefaction of sorted-subset datasets indicated incomplete sequencing despite the large sequencing depth. Pairwise subsampling led to the expectation that sequencing depth would affect the degree of clonotype sharing among donors. Naive subsets generally had larger estimated clonotype richness than memory subsets did.

Using the deep immunoSEQ assay, TCR CDR3 regions were amplified from genomic DNA by multiplex PCR. For each cell subset, the extracted genomic DNA was distributed evenly across all wells of several immunoSEQ 96-well plates, and each plate served as one replicate. For sorted subsets, approximately 0.2 ug of genomic DNA, equivalent to roughly 33,000 T cell genomes, went into each replicate PCR. Purified libraries were quantified with a Qubit 3.0 fluorometer, sized on a Bioanalyzer 2100, and re-quantified with the KAPA Library Quantification kit. A separate single-read 150-cycle Illumina NextSeq 550 flow cell was used to sequence each immunoSEQ 96-well plate. The paper's data handling went like this. Because only junctional sequences without quality scores were contained in the immunoSEQ output, filtering matching that applied to full-length reads could not be performed. Sequences were annotated with PyIR, a Python wrapper for IgBLAST v1.9, and V/J genes and CDR3 were assigned using IMGT germline references. Reads were removed for weak V/J assignments (E-value above 1e-6), missing CDR3, stop codons, out-of-frame junctions, or ambiguous translated residues. V3J clonotypes were defined as sequences sharing the same inferred V gene, J gene, and CDR3 amino acid sequence. Percentage overlap between repertoires was calculated by dividing the number of shared unique clonotypes by the size of the smaller repertoire. Richness of each repertoire was evaluated using RTK rarefaction, the Chao1 estimator, and Recon v2.1 estimates of unobserved clonotypes. Generation probabilities for all TCRbeta clonotypes obtained by the gDNA method from several donors were computed using OLGA. Sourced from immuneACCESS, this table was stored by TCRdb with only in-frame sequences that have V and J called. A share of the clones is absent; for the studies checked, an unresolved V gene accounts for under half, and the remainder has no known explanation. The V and J calls and clone size were taken over from that table, and D and trimming were inferred from the DNA. The sample table records fewer than 700,000 clones; approximately 96% of these occur just once. In total, the top ten clones hold over 0.1% of the sample.

The sequence joins TRBV6-6 to TRBJ2-7; TRBD2 could be the D gene, as 5 bases match. The sequencing sample was made of naive CD8+ T cells sorted from blood. The sample's cell subset or site, from its label and the paper: CD45RA+CCR7+. The sequence derives from a woman in her twenties or thirties in good health. The nucleotides are TGTGCCAGCAGTTACTCGAGGGACTCCTACGAGCAGTACTTC. It translates to CASSYSRDSYEQYF.